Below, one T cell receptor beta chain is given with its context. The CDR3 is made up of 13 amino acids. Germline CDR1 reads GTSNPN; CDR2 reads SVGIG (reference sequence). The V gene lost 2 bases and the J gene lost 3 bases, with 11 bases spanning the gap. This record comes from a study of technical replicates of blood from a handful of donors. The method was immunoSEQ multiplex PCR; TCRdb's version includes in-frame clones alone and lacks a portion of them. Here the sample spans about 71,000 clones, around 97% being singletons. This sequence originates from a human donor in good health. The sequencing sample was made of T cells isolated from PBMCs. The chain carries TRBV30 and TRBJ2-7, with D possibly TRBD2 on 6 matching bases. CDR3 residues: CAWSSGSYYEQYF. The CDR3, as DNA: TGTGCCTGGAGTAGCGGGTCTTACTACGAGCAGTACTTC.